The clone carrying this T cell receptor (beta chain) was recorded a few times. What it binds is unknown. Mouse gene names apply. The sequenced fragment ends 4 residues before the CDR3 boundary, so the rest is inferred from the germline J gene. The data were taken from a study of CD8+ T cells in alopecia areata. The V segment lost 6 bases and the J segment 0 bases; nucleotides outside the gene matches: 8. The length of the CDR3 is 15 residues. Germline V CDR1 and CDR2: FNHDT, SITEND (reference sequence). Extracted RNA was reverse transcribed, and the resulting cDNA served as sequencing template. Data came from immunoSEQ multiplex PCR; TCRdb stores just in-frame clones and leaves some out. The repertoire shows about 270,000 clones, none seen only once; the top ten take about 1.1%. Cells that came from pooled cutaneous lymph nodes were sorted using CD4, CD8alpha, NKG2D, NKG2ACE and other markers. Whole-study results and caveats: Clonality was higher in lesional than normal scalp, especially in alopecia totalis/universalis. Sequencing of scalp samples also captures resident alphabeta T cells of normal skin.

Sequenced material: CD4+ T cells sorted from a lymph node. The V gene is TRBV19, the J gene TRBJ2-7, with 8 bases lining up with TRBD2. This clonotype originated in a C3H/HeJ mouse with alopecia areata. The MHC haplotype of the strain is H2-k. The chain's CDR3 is CASIPRGGRSYEQYF. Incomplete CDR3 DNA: TGTGCCAGCATCCCGCGGGGGGGGCGCTCCTAT. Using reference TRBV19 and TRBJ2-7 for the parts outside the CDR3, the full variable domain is GGIITQTPKFLIGQEGQKLTLKCQQNFNHDTMYWYRQDSGKGLRLIYYSITENDLQKGDLSEGYDASREKKSSFSLTVTSAQKNEMAVFLCASIPRGGRSYEQYFGPGTRLTVL.